This TCR beta chain originates from a study of T cell responses to AZD1222 COVID-19 vaccine. Broader study findings: AZD1222 recipients seropositive at baseline numbered only 6 or 7. Repertoires were obtained only post-peak T cell response. Among vaccine-associated CD4 TCRs, coverage spanned spike, with dominance at 160-218 and 743-854.

With respect to this clone: Its antigen is unknown.

Repertoires were generated with immunoSEQ multiplex PCR, while TCRdb's copy carries only in-frame clones and drops some. The data contain about 110,000 clones, 80% to 95% of them seen just once; the ten biggest clones take up over 2%. Germline CDR1 is MRHNA and CDR2 is SNTAGT. The V gene end was trimmed by 4 bases and the J gene end by 4 bases; junction bases not matched to a gene: 6. The CDR3 loop spans 15 amino acids. This sample comprised peripheral blood, obtained 28 days after the second AZD1222 dose. This receptor was taken from an adult who received the AZD1222 COVID-19 vaccine. The chain joins TRBV6-4 to TRBJ2-1, with TRBD2 identical over 8 bases. The CDR3 is CASSAPSGYYNEQFF. CDR3 DNA: TGTGCCAGCAGTGCCCCTAGCGGGTATTACAATGAGCAGTTCTTC.